This TCR beta chain was documented in a study of cytomegalovirus exposure and HLA in healthy donors. Overall study results and limits: Most TCR beta V segments were productive about 87% or about 30% of the time in an earlier analysis.

In the case of this clone: What it binds is not known.

The PCR made use of 60 Vbeta and 13 Jbeta primers. Here immunoSEQ multiplex PCR was the method, and the copy in TCRdb shows in-frame clones only, minus some. The table lists fewer than 200,000 clones, more than 75% of them singletons. The receptor comes from a man aged 18-30 years in good health and CMV-seropositive. Source material: PBMCs.

CDR3 amino acids: CASSILGGDINEQYF. DNA of the CDR3: TGTGCCAGTAGTATATTGGGAGGGGACATCAACGAGCAGTACTTC. This chain links TRBV19 with TRBJ2-7, with D tentatively TRBD2 (7 bases). Germline assignment: CDR1 LNHDA and CDR2 SQIVND (reference sequence). V shed 2 bases and J shed 5 bases, with 16 bases lying between them. The CDR3 has 15 residues.